The source of this TCR beta chain is a study of T cells expressing NK-cell markers. Study background: From sorted CD3+CD56+NKG2C+, CD3+CD56+NKG2C- and CD3+CD56-NKG2C+ T cells came the TCR beta repertoires. Eight donors were sequenced, of whom seven were HCMV-seropositive, while the remaining one was HCMV-seronegative.

Reanalyzing the 5' RACE reads, TCRdb keeps one entry per CDR3 protein, without DNA. Its table records 550,000 or so distinct CDR3 sequences. The germline CDR1 and CDR2 sequences are SGHTA and FQGNSA. This CDR3 comprises 15 residues. Worth noting for this clonotype: No antigen is known for it.

General study points: It remained uncertain whether the expanded NKG2C+ T cell clones were specific for HCMV antigens. In a handful of donors, dominant clonotypes made up about 25-65% of CD3+CD56-NKG2C+ cells.

Sample: blood T cells: a sorted CD56 or NKG2C T cell subset, CD4+ or CD8+ T cells, or bulk PBMC T cells (not recorded which). This TCR was sampled from a man between 18 and 29 years old in good health. The chain uses TRBV7-2 and TRBJ2-5; TCRdb's assignment of TRBD1 cannot be checked, as there is no DNA. The chain's CDR3 is CASVPVGGQGETQYF.